A selection of T cell receptor beta chains follows, all from one sample in a study of CXCR3 chemokines and chemotherapy response in bladder cancer. TCRdb redid the calling of the PCR reads with MiXCR, one entry per CDR3 protein. The sample gives about 8,100 distinct CDR3 sequences, 10% to 15% of which show up once; roughly 16% is in the top ten. The sample was gathered from a patient whose treatment included neoadjuvant chemotherapy. Receptors originate from a human donor with bladder cancer that responded to neoadjuvant chemotherapy. Each CDR3 is given without its conserved first and last residue.

V,J,length,CDR3
TRBV18,TRBJ2-2,13,ASSPATVTTGELF
TRBV29-1,TRBJ1-4,11,SVQRATNEKLF
TRBV19,TRBJ2-2,16,ASSLGTGGSSDTGELF
TRBV19,TRBJ2-1,13,ASSIVPSGLDEQF
TRBV6-5,TRBJ1-2,12,ASSRPGQGDGYT
TRBV29-1,TRBJ2-3,12,SVVGTGVTDTQY
TRBV29-1,TRBJ2-2,14,SASTAGKINTGELF
TRBV19,TRBJ1-2,12,ASSIVGPLNGYT
TRBV7-9,TRBJ1-1,12,ASSQGQVNTEAF
TRBV2,TRBJ2-5,12,ASIPRGPKKTQY
TRBV6-1,TRBJ1-1,14,ASRRGIDSGGLEAF
TRBV29-1,TRBJ1-5,12,SVVPQGSNQPQH
TRBV12-3/TRBV12-4,TRBJ1-5,10,ASSLQNQPQH
TRBV9,TRBJ2-2,13,ASSPRTGNTGELF
TRBV15,TRBJ2-5,13,ATSKERTAQETQY
TRBV6-1,TRBJ1-2,12,ASRQAGGSYGYT
TRBV6-5,TRBJ1-5,13,ASKKLEGSNQPQH
TRBV30,TRBJ2-3,13,AWRSGQVSTDTQY
TRBV30,TRBJ1-3,11,AWSLNSGNTIY
TRBV12-3/TRBV12-4,TRBJ2-3,13,ASSFLRGGTDTQY
TRBV6-2/TRBV6-3,TRBJ1-1,12,ASSPPGSGAEAF
TRBV19,TRBJ1-3,11,ASSSPVGNTIY
TRBV15,TRBJ2-1,14,ATSSPRGGSYNEQF
TRBV6-2/TRBV6-3,TRBJ2-5,12,ASSRPGQFVSQY
TRBV4-2,TRBJ1-2,15,ASSQPRGVSANYGYT
TRBV12-3/TRBV12-4,TRBJ2-7,10,ASGGGAYEQY
TRBV10-3,TRBJ1-1,10,AITTGSPEAF
TRBV18,TRBJ1-1,12,ASSPSDRNTEAF
TRBV4-1,TRBJ1-1,13,ASSLRTGGRTEAF
TRBV20-1,TRBJ1-2,9,SGQGNYGYT
TRBV6-5,TRBJ2-2,15,ASSWGTGGGNTGELF
TRBV6-1,TRBJ2-3,11,ASSSNRGDTQY
TRBV12-3/TRBV12-4,TRBJ2-5,14,ASSFLRGGRGETQY
TRBV19,TRBJ2-5,12,ASSPGGTGETQY
TRBV11-1,TRBJ2-7,12,ASSFRGTVNEQY
TRBV6-2/TRBV6-3,TRBJ2-7,11,ASRTSGGYEQY
TRBV5-4,TRBJ2-1,11,ASSSAVGGEQF
TRBV19,TRBJ2-2,12,ASSMVGYTGELF
TRBV6-2/TRBV6-3,TRBJ2-3,11,ASKVTGVETQY
TRBV24-1,TRBJ1-5,11,ATSRGADQPQH
TRBV5-6,TRBJ2-4,12,ASSLTGPGNIQY
TRBV7-2,TRBJ1-1,11,ASRRGANTEAF
TRBV7-9,TRBJ1-5,10,AIGRINQPQH
TRBV27,TRBJ2-2,13,ASRSGRAGTGELF
TRBV30,TRBJ1-5,12,AWIQKGQGQPQH
TRBV11-1,TRBJ1-6,13,ASSPRQGLNSPLH
TRBV12-3/TRBV12-4,TRBJ2-7,12,ASSIGGGSYEQY
TRBV6-1,TRBJ2-3,13,ASSRGTLMEDTQY
TRBV6-1,TRBJ1-1,17,ASSEATRDQGRFNTEAF
TRBV11-2,TRBJ2-2,12,ASSLALNTGELF
TRBV7-9,TRBJ1-5,11,ASSPADNQPQH
TRBV12-3/TRBV12-4,TRBJ1-3,14,ASSLDGEGVGNTIY
TRBV30,TRBJ2-7,11,AWSAVSSGVST
TRBV10-3,TRBJ2-3,13,AIKTGAGTTDTQY
TRBV18,TRBJ1-2,12,ASSPAQGNYGYT
TRBV10-3,TRBJ1-1,11,AISAEGYTEAF
TRBV6-5,TRBJ2-5,11,ASSYGGGETQY
TRBV19,TRBJ2-7,12,ASRNVRSSYEQY
TRBV6-1,TRBJ1-3,14,ASSEVASQIGNTIY